What follows are 12 T cell receptor beta chains derived from one specimen sequenced in a study of CD8+ T cells in alopecia areata. Treatment indicated: oral pan-JAK inhibitor, 5-10 mg twice daily. Reverse transcription of extracted RNA yielded cDNA, which provided the sequencing template. Profiled with immunoSEQ multiplex PCR; TCRdb holds only in-frame clones, not every one. The sample yields 150,000 to 200,000 clones, around three fifths seen once. This material consisted of CD4+ T cells sorted from blood, taken at week 24, from a patient treated with tofacitinib. The receptors come from a human donor with alopecia areata.

The table lists this clone with a count of one. The V and J genes are TRBV14 and TRBJ1-5; no clear D. V lost 1 base and J 9 bases, leaving 13 bases between the germline ends. This CDR3 is built from 14 residues. Germline values: CDR1 SGHDN, CDR2 FVKESK. CDR3 protein: CASSQAGTSLPQHF. CDR3 in DNA: TGTGCCAGCAGCCAAGCCGGTACTTCTTTGCCCCAGCATTTT. Using reference TRBV14 and TRBJ1-5 for the parts outside the CDR3, the full variable domain is EAGVTQFPSHSVIEKGQTVTLRCDPISGHDNLYWYRRVMGKEIKFLLHFVKESKQDESGMPNNRFLAERTGGTYSTLKVQPAELEDSGVYFCASSQAGTSLPQHFGDGTRLSIL.

The chain uses TRBV5-1 and TRBJ2-7, with D tentatively TRBD1 (7 bases). The CDR3 has 13 amino acids. The V end lost 4 bases, the J end lost 4 bases, and 12 bases lay between the germline ends. CDR1 and CDR2 (germline): SGHRS, YFSETQ. The CDR3 bases are TGCGCCAGCAGCCGCGGGACAGAATACGAGCAGTACTTC. It yields the protein CASSRGTEYEQYF.

V is TRBV6-1 and J is TRBJ2-5, with 7 bases identical to TRBD1. Germline CDR1 MNHNS, CDR2 SASEGT. CDR3 length: 15 amino acids. Trimming removed 6 bases from V and 4 bases from J; junction bases left unmatched: 11. Here the CDR3 reads CASRIDNRGSETQYF. In DNA form, the CDR3 reads TGTGCCAGCAGGATTGATAACAGGGGTTCAGAGACCCAGTACTTC.

The chain links TRBV19 to TRBJ2-4, with a possible D match to TRBD1 (6 bases). V was trimmed by 6 bases and J by 8 bases, leaving 14 bases between them. Germline values: CDR1 LNHDA, CDR2 SQIVND (reference sequence). This CDR3 has 13 residues. This CDR3 is CASSTGQRDIQYF. CDR3 DNA: TGTGCCAGTAGCACGGGACAAAGGGACATTCAGTACTTC.

There are a few counts of this clone. The chain uses TRBV28 and TRBJ1-4; 7 nucleotides align to TRBD1. Losses at the gene ends were 6 bases for V and 8 bases for J; bases not matched to a gene: 12. The CDR3 extends over 15 amino acids. CDR1 and CDR2 (germline): MDHEN, SYDVKM. CDR3 bases: TGTGCCAGCAGCCCCACCCAGGGGGGCTTGGAAAAACTGTTTTTT. It codes for CASSPTQGGLEKLFF.

This chain connects TRBV4-2 to TRBJ2-7; D is ambiguous. The CDR3 runs to 13 residues. Germline V CDR1 and CDR2: LGHNA, YNFKEQ. V lost 2 bases and J lost 3, with 8 bases in between. The CDR3 reads CASSQNSNYEQYF. CDR3 nucleotides: TGTGCCAGCAGCCAAAACAGCAACTACGAGCAGTACTTC.

The rearrangement joins TRBV29-1 to TRBJ1-1, with no clear D. V was shortened by 7 bases and J by 5 bases, with 8 bases between the two germline ends. The germline V gene has CDR1 SQVTM and CDR2 ANQGSEA. The CDR3 runs to 10 residues. CDR3 nucleotide sequence: TGCAGCGCAGACCCGACTGAAGCTTTCTTT. The encoded protein is CSADPTEAFF.

This clone has only a few counts. V gene TRBV4-1 combines with J gene TRBJ2-7; 9 nucleotides match TRBD1. The trim removed 2 bases at V and 4 bases at J, leaving 9 bases unmatched. The germline gives CDR1 MGHRA, CDR2 YSYEKL. The CDR3 extends over 16 amino acids. CDR3 loop: CASSQSTGTGLYEQYF. The CDR3 region has the DNA TGCGCCAGCAGCCAATCTACCGGGACAGGGCTATACGAGCAGTACTTC.

The J gene is TRBJ1-6, the V gene TRBV15; no definite D call. With 0 bases removed from V and 5 bases from J, the gap between germline ends came to 11 bases. Germline CDR1 reads LNHNV; CDR2 reads YYDKDF (reference sequence). This CDR3 region has 16 residues. In nucleotides, the CDR3 is TGTGCCACCAGCAGAGAGGTAGTAGGGAATAATTCACCCCTCCACTTT. Its protein is CATSREVVGNNSPLHF.

The rearrangement joins TRBV30 to TRBJ1-2; D may be TRBD1 (5 bases). The germline V gene has CDR1 GTSNPN and CDR2 SVGIG (reference sequence). V lost 4 bases and J lost 5, with 11 bases in between. CDR3 length: 12 amino acids. In DNA form, the CDR3 reads TGTGCCTGGACCCCCGGGACGTATGGCTACACCTTC. Protein: CAWTPGTYGYTF.

Only a few counts were recorded for this clone. This chain connects TRBV4-1 to TRBJ2-7; D gene uncertain. There are 15 residues in the CDR3. Between the trimmed V and J ends, which lost 0 bases and 3 bases, there was a span of 12 bases. Germline V gives CDR1 MGHRA, CDR2 YSYEKL. CDR3 amino acids: CASSQEGQWGYEQYF. CDR3 nucleotides: TGCGCCAGCAGCCAAGAAGGGCAGTGGGGCTACGAGCAGTACTTC.

In this sample, this clone turned up a few times. The sample holds other DNA sequences that translate to the same CDR3. This chain uses TRBV9 with TRBJ2-5; tentatively, D is TRBD1 (5 bases). Germline CDR1 is SGDLS and CDR2 is YYNGEE. The CDR3 is 14 residues long. The germline V and J ends were trimmed by 0 bases and 2 bases, with 8 bases remaining between them. CDR3 DNA: TGTGCCAGCAGCGTAGGTTCAGGGCAAGAGACCCAGTACTTC. As protein: CASSVGSGQETQYF. Variable domain in full (rest from reference TRBV9 and TRBJ2-5): DSGVTQTPKHLITATGQRVTLRCSPRSGDLSVYWYQQSLDQGLQFLIQYYNGEERAKGNILERFSAQQFPDLHSELNLSSLELGDSALYFCASSVGSGQETQYFGPGTRLLVL.